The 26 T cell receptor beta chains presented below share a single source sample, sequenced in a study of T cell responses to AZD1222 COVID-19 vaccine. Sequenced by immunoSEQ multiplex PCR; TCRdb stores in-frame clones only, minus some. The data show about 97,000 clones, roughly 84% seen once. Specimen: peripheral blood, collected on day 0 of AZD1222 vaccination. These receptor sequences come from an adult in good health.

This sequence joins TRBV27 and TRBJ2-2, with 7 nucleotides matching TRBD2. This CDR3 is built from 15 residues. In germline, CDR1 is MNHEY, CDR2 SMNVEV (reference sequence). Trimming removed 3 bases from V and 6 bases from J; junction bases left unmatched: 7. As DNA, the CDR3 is TGTGCCAGCAGTTTCCGGACTAGTAGATCCGGGGAGCTGTTTTTT. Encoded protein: CASSFRTSRSGELFF.

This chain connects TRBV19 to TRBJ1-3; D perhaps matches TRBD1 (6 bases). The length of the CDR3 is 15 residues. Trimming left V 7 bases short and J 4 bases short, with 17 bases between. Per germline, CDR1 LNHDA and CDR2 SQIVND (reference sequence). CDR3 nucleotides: TGTGCCAGTATCAAAATACAGGGCTCCGGAAACACCATATATTTT. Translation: CASIKIQGSGNTIYF.

CDR3 sequence (DNA): TGTGCCAGCAGCTTAAGCCCTTTGAACGAGCAGTACTTC. It translates to CASSLSPLNEQYF. The rearrangement joins TRBV11-2 to TRBJ2-7; D not certain. The CDR3 is 13 amino acids. The germline V gene encodes CDR1 SGHAT and CDR2 FQNNGV. The V and J ends lost 2 bases and 5 bases respectively, with 10 bases between them.

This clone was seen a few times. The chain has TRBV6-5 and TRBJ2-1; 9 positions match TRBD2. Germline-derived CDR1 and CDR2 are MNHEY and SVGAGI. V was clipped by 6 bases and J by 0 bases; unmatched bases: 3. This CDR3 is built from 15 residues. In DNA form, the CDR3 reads TGTGCCAGCAGCTTTAGCGGGAGCTCCTACAATGAGCAGTTCTTC. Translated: CASSFSGSSYNEQFF.

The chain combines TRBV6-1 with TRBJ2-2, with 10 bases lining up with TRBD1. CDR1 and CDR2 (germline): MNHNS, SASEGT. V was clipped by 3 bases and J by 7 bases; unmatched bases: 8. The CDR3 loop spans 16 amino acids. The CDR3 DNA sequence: TGTGCCAGCAGTGAGGGACAGGGGCAAAATAGCGGGGAGCTGTTTTTT. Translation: CASSEGQGQNSGELFF.

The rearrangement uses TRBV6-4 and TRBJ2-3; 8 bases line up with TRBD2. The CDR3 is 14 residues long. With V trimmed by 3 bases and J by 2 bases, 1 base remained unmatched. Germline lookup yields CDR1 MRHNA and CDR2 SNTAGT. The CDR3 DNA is TGTGCCAGCAGTGAGCGGGAGGTCACAGATACGCAGTATTTT. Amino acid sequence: CASSEREVTDTQYF.

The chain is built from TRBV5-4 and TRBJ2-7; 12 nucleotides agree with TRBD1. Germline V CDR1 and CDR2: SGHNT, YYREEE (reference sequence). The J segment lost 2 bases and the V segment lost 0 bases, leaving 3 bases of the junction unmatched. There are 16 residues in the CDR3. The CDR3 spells CASSLVGQGAPYEQYF. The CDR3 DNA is TGTGCCAGCAGCTTGGTGGGACAGGGGGCCCCCTACGAGCAGTACTTC.

The CDR3 sequence is CASSSRDNHSPLHF. The CDR3 region has the DNA TGTGCCAGCAGCTCCCGGGACAATCATTCACCCCTCCACTTT. This chain joins TRBV5-4 and TRBJ1-6; D may be TRBD1 (6 bases). CDR3 length: 14 amino acids. Germline V gene lookup returns CDR1 SGHNT and CDR2 YYREEE (reference sequence). Trimming took off 3 bases at V and 8 bases at J, with 12 bases between the two ends.

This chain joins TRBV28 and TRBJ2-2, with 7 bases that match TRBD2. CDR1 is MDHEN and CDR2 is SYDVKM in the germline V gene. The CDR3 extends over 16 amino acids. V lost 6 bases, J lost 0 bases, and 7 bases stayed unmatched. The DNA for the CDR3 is TGTGCCAGCAGAATTACTAGCGCCTCGAACACCGGGGAGCTGTTTTTT. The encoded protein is CASRITSASNTGELFF.

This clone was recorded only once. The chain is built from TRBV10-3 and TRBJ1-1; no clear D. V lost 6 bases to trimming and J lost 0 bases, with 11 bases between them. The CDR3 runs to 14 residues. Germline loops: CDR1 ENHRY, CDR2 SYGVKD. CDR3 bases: TGTGCCATCAGCCCAGCAATAATGAACACTGAAGCTTTCTTT. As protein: CAISPAIMNTEAFF.

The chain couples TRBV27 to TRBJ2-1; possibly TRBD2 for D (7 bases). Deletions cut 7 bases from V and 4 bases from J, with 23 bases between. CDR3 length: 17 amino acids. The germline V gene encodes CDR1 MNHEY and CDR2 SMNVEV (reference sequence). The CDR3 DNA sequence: TGTGCCAGCACCCTTAGGGGGAGGGTAAATACATACAATGAGCAGTTCTTC. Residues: CASTLRGRVNTYNEQFF.

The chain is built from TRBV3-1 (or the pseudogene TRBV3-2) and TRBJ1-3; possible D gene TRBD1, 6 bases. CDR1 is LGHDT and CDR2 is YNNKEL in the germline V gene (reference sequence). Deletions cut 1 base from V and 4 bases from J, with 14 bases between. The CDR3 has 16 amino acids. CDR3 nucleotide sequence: TGTGCCAGCAGCCAAGGGACAGCTTACATAGGAAACACCATATATTTT. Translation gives CASSQGTAYIGNTIYF.

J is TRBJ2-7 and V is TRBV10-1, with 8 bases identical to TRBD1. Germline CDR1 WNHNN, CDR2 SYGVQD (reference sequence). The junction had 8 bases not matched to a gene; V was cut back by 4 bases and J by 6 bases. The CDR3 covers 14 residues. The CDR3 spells CASSGQGNLGEQYF. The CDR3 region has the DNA TGCGCCAGCAGTGGACAGGGGAACCTTGGCGAGCAGTACTTC.

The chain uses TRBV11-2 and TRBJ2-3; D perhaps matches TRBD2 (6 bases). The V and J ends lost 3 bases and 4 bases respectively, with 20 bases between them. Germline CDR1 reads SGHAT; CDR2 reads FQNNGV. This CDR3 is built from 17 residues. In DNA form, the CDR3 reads TGTGCCAGCAGCTTCGGAGGGCGGCTATCCCGGTCAGATACGCAGTATTTT. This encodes CASSFGGRLSRSDTQYF.

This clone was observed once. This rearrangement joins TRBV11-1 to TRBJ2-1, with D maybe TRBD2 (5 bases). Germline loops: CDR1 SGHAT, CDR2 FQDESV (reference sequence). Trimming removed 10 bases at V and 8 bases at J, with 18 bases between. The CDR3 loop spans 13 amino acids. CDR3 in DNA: TGTGCCACCAACCTGGAATGGGGAGATGAGCAGTTCTTC. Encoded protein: CATNLEWGDEQFF.

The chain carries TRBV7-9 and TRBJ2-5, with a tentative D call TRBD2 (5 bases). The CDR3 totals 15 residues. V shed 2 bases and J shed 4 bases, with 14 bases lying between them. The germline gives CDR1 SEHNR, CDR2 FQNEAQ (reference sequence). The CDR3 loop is CASSLTGRVGETQYF. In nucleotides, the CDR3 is TGTGCCAGCAGCTTAACGGGAAGGGTAGGAGAGACCCAGTACTTC.

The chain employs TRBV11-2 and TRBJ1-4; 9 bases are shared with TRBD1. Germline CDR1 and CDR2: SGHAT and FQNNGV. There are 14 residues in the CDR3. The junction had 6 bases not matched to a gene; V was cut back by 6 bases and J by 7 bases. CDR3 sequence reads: CASRTGTGLEKLFF. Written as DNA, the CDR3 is TGTGCCAGCAGAACAGGGACAGGGCTTGAAAAACTGTTTTTT.

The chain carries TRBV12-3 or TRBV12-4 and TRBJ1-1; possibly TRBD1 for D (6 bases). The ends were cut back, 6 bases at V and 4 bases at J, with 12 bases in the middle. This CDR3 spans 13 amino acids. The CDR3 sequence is CASSLQGTTEAFF. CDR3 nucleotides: TGTGCCAGCAGCCTTCAGGGGACCACTGAAGCTTTCTTT.

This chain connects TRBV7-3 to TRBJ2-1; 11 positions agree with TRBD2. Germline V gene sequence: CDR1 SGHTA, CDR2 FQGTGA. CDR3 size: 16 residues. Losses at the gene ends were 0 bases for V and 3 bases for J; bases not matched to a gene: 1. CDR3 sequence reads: CASSLTSGRVYNEQFF. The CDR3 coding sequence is TGTGCCAGCAGCTTAACTAGCGGGAGGGTCTACAATGAGCAGTTCTTC.

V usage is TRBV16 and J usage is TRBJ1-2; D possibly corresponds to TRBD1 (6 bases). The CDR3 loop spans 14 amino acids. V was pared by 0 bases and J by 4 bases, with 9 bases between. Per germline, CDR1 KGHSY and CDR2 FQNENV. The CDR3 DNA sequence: TGTGCCAGCAGCCAATCGGACAGTTCCTATGGCTACACCTTC. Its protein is CASSQSDSSYGYTF.

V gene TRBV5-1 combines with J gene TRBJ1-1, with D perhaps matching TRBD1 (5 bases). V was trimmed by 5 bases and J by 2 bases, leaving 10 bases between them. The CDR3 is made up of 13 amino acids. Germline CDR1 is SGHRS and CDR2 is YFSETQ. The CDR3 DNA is TGCGCCAGCAGGAGAGGGGTAAACACTGAAGCTTTCTTT. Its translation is CASRRGVNTEAFF.

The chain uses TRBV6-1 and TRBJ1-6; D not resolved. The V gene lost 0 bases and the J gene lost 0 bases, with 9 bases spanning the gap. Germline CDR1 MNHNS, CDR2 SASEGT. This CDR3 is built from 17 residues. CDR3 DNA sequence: TGTGCCAGCAGTGAAGCGCGGGGAAGCTCCTATAATTCACCCCTCCACTTT. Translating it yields CASSEARGSSYNSPLHF.

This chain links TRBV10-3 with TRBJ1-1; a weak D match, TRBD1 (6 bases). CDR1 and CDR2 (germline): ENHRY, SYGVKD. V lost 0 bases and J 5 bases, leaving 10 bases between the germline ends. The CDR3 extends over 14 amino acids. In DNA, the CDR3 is TGTGCCATCAGTGAGTCAGGGGGGGAAACTGAAGCTTTCTTT. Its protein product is CAISESGGETEAFF.

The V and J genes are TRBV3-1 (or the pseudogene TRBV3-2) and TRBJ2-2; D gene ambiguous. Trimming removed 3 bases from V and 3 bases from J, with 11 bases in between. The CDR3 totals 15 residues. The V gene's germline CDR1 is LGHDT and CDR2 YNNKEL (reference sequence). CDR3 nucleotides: TGTGCCAGCAGCCATCGTCCGCCCTACACCGGGGAGCTGTTTTTT. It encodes CASSHRPPYTGELFF.

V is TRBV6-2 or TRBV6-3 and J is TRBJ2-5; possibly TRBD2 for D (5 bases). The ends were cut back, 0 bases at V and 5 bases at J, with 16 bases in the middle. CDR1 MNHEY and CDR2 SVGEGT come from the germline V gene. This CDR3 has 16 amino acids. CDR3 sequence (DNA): TGTGCCAGCAGTTACTCGCGAGTCGGAGGTGGGGAGACCCAGTACTTC. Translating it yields CASSYSRVGGGETQYF.

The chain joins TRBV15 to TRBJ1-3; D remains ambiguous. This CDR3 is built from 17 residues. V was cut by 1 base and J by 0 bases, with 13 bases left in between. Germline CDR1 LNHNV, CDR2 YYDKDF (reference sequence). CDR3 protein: CATSRAEASSSGNTIYF. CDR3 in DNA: TGTGCCACCAGCAGAGCGGAGGCCTCGAGCTCTGGAAACACCATATATTTT.